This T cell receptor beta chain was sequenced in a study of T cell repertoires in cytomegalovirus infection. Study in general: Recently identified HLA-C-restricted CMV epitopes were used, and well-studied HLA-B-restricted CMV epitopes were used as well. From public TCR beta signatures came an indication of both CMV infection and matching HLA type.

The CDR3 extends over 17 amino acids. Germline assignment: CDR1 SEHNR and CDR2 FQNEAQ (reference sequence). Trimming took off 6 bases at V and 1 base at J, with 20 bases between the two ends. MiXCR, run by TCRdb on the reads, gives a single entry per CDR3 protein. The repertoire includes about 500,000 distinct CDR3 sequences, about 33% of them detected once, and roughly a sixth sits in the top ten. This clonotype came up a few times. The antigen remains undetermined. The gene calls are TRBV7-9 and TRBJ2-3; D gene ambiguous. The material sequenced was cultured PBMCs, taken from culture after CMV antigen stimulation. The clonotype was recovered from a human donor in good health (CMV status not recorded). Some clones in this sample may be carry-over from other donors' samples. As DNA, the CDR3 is TGTGCCAGCAGTCCCAGGTTCACTATACACCGCACAGATACGCAGTATTTT. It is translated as CASSPRFTIHRTDTQYF.